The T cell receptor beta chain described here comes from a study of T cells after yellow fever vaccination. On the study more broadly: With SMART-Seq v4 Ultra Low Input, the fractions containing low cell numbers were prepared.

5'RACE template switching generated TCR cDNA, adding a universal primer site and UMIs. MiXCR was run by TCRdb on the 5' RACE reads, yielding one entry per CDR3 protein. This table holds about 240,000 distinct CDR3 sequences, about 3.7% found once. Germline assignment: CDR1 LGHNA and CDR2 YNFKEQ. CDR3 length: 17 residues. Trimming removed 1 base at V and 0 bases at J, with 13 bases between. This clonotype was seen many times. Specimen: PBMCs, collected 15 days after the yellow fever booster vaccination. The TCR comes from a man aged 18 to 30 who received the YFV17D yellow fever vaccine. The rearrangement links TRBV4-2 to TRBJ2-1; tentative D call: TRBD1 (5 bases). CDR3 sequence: CASSQVRGRSSYNEQFF. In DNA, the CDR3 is TGTGCCAGCAGCCAAGTTAGGGGAAGAAGCTCCTACAATGAGCAGTTCTTC.